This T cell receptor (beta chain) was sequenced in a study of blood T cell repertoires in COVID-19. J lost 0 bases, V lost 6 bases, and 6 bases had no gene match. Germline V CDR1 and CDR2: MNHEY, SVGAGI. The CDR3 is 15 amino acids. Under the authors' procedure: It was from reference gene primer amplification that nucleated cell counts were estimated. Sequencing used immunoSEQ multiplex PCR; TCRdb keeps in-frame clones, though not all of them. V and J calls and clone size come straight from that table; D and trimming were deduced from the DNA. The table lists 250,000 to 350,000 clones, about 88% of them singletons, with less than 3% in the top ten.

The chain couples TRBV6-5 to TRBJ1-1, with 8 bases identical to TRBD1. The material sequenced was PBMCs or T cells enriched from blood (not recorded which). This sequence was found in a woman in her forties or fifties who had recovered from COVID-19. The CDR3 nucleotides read TGTGCCAGCAGAGGACAGGGCGGTCTGAACACTGAAGCTTTCTTT. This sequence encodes CASRGQGGLNTEAFF.